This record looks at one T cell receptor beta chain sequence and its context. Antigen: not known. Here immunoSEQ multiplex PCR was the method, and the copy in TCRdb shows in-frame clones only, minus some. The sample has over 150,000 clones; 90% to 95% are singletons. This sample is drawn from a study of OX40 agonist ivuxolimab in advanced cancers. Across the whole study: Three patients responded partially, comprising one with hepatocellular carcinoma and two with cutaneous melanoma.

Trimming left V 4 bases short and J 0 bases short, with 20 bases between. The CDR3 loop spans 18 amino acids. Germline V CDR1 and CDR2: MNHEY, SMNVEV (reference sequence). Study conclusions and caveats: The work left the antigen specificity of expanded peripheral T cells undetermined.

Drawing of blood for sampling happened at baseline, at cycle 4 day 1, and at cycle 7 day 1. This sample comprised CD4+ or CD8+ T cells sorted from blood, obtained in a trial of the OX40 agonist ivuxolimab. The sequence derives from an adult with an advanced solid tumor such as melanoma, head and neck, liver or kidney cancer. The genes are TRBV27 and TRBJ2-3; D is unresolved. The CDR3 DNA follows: TGTGCCAGCAGTTCTTATAGCCTCCTACCCTCTAGCACAGATACGCAGTATTTT. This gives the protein CASSSYSLLPSSTDTQYF.